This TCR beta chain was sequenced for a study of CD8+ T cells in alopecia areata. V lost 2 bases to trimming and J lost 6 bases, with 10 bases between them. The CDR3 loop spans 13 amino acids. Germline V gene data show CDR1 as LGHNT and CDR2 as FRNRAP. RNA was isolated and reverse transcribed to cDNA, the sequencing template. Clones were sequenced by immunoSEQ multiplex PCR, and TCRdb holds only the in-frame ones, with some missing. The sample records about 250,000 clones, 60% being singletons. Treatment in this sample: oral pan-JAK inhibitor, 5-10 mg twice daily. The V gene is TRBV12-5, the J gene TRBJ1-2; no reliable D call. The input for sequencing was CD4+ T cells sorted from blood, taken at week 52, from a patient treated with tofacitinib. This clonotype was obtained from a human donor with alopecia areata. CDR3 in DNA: TGTGCTAGTGGTTTGTTCACCTTGGATGGCTACACCTTC. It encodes CASGLFTLDGYTF.